The 30 T cell receptor beta chains given below trace back to one sample, sequenced in a study of cytomegalovirus exposure and HLA in healthy donors. Vbeta (60) and Jbeta (13) primers were used in the PCR. Sequenced by immunoSEQ multiplex PCR; TCRdb stores in-frame clones only, minus some. There are 150,000 to 200,000 clones in the sample; approximately 80% occur only once, and 1.4% lies in the top ten. Material: PBMCs. The receptors originated from a male donor in good health and CMV-seronegative.

The rearrangement links TRBV9 to TRBJ2-1; D is unresolved. The CDR3 extends over 15 amino acids. V was clipped by 0 bases and J by 0 bases, with 7 bases between them. CDR1 and CDR2 from the germline V gene are SGDLS and YYNGEE. CDR3 region: CASSVEATSYNEQFF. The CDR3 bases are TGTGCCAGCAGCGTAGAAGCGACCTCCTACAATGAGCAGTTCTTC.

In the case of this clone: The same CDR3 also results from other DNA sequences found in this sample. This chain joins TRBV6-1 and TRBJ2-7, with D uncertain. CDR1 is MNHNS, CDR2 SASEGT, per germline. The CDR3 has 13 residues. With 3 bases removed from V and 4 bases from J, the gap between germline ends came to 10 bases. The CDR3: CASSEVGAYEQYF. For the CDR3, the DNA is TGTGCCAGCAGTGAGGTAGGAGCATACGAGCAGTACTTC.

The CDR3 coding sequence is TGTGCCAGCAGCTCCTATCCGAATACGCAGTATTTT. This codes for CASSSYPNTQYF. This chain links TRBV5-6 with TRBJ2-3; D uncertain. V was clipped by 3 bases and J by 7 bases, with 9 bases between them. The CDR3 spans 12 residues. CDR1 is SGHDT and CDR2 is YYEEEE in the germline V gene.

The chain combines TRBV6-6 with TRBJ1-1; D not certain. Per the germline V gene, CDR1 is MNHNY and CDR2 is SVGAGI (reference sequence). CDR3 length equals 14 residues. Trimming took 0 bases from V and 1 from J, leaving 6 bases between them. The CDR3 sequence: CASSYSGGNTEAFF. The CDR3 DNA reads as TGTGCCAGCAGTTACTCAGGCGGGAACACTGAAGCTTTCTTT.

This clone turned up a few times. The chain has TRBV4-1 and TRBJ2-5; tentatively, D is TRBD1 (5 bases). Germline V gene data show CDR1 as MGHRA and CDR2 as YSYEKL. V lost 0 bases and J 0 bases, leaving 11 bases between the germline ends. The CDR3 runs to 16 residues. The CDR3 loop reads CASSQDMAGYQETQYF. CDR3 DNA sequence: TGCGCCAGCAGCCAAGATATGGCAGGGTACCAAGAGACCCAGTACTTC.

This sequence joins TRBV7-2 and TRBJ2-5; D might be TRBD1 (6 bases). The CDR3 length is 13 residues. Trimming stripped 4 bases from V and 5 bases from J, with 11 bases between. CDR1 and CDR2 (germline): SGHTA, FQGNSA. CDR3 sequence (DNA): TGTGCCAGCAGCTCCCAGGGGTGGGAGACCCAGTACTTC. Its translation: CASSSQGWETQYF.

V is TRBV7-2 and J is TRBJ1-2; TRBD1 agrees at 11 bases. Trimming cost V 5 bases and J 7 bases; bases outside gene matches: 12. There are 16 residues in the CDR3. Germline lookup yields CDR1 SGHTA and CDR2 FQGNSA. The CDR3 loop is CASSLLGTGGRGGYTF. DNA of the CDR3: TGTGCCAGCAGCCTTCTCGGGACAGGGGGTCGCGGTGGCTACACCTTC.

The chain employs TRBV11-1 and TRBJ1-4, with 9 bases matching TRBD1. V was clipped by 6 bases and J by 8 bases; unmatched bases: 7. This CDR3 region has 14 residues. Germline V gene lookup returns CDR1 SGHAT and CDR2 FQDESV (reference sequence). The CDR3 DNA follows: TGTGCCAGCAGACAGGACAGGGGTGCCGAAAAACTGTTTTTT. Translating it yields CASRQDRGAEKLFF.

J is TRBJ2-3 and V is TRBV5-1, with D possibly being TRBD2 (6 bases). The CDR3 runs 15 residues. V lost 4 bases to trimming and J lost 0 bases, with 12 bases between them. Per the germline V gene, CDR1 is SGHRS and CDR2 is YFSETQ. As DNA, the CDR3 is TGCGCCAGCAGCAATCCTAGCGCTAGCACAGATACGCAGTATTTT. This encodes CASSNPSASTDTQYF.

V is TRBV19 and J is TRBJ2-7; 10 nucleotides agree with TRBD1. The germline CDR1 and CDR2 sequences are LNHDA and SQIVND (reference sequence). The CDR3 consists of 17 residues. V lost 3 bases to trimming and J lost 1 base; unmatched junction nucleotides: 9. CDR3 amino acids: CASSILPGQGRSYEQYF. In DNA form, the CDR3 reads TGTGCCAGTAGTATTCTTCCGGGACAGGGGAGATCCTACGAGCAGTACTTC. Looking up the rest from reference TRBV19 and TRBJ2-7 gives the full variable domain: DGGITQSPKYLFRKEGQNVTLSCEQNLNHDAMYWYRQDPGQGLRLIYYSQIVNDFQKGDIAEGYSVSREKKESFPLTVTSAQKNPTAFYLCASSILPGQGRSYEQYFGPGTRLTVT.

The chain links TRBV7-2 to TRBJ2-2, with D possibly TRBD1 on 6 matching bases. The CDR3 has 17 residues. Trimming left V 4 bases short and J 0 bases short, with 15 bases between. The germline gives CDR1 SGHTA, CDR2 FQGNSA. The CDR3 here is CASSSGGQGSNTGELFF. CDR3 nucleotide sequence: TGTGCCAGCAGCTCAGGCGGGCAGGGGTCGAACACCGGGGAGCTGTTTTTT.

The chain couples TRBV4-3 to TRBJ2-5; D gene ambiguous. With the DNA end fitting TRBJ2-7 better, the J assignment may be wrong. Germline assignment: CDR1 LGHNA and CDR2 YSLEER. The CDR3 has 13 residues. CDR3 sequence (DNA): TGCGCCAGCAGCCAAGAACCTTACTACGAGCAGTACTTC. Residues: CASSQEPYYEQYF.

This clone was counted between two and nine times. The V call is TRBV25-1, the J call TRBJ2-1, with D possibly TRBD1 on 6 matching bases. Germline CDR1 reads MGHDK; CDR2 reads SYGVNS. Trimming pared 6 bases from V and 7 bases from J, leaving 13 bases between. The CDR3 has 13 residues. This CDR3 reads CASSRGAFNEQFF. The CDR3 bases are TGTGCCAGCAGCAGGGGCGCATTTAATGAGCAGTTCTTC.

The rearrangement uses TRBV7-9 and TRBJ1-2; 8 bases map to TRBD1. Losses at the gene ends were 2 bases for V and 4 bases for J; bases not matched to a gene: 3. Germline CDR1 and CDR2: SEHNR and FQNEAQ (reference sequence). There are 14 residues in the CDR3. This CDR3 reads CASSLSDRAYGYTF. The CDR3 DNA is TGTGCCAGCAGCTTATCGGACAGGGCCTATGGCTACACCTTC. The full variable domain, rest sourced from reference TRBV7-9 and TRBJ1-2, is DTGVSQNPRHKITKRGQNVTFRCDPISEHNRLYWYRQTLGQGPEFLTYFQNEAQLEKSRLLSDRFSAERPKGSFSTLEIQRTEQGDSAMYLCASSLSDRAYGYTFGSGTRLTVV.

V and J are TRBV5-4 and TRBJ2-7; TRBD1 aligns across 9 bases. The V and J ends lost 3 bases and 1 base, in that order; junction bases with no gene match: 2. Germline V gene lookup returns CDR1 SGHNT and CDR2 YYREEE (reference sequence). The CDR3 spans 14 residues. The CDR3 loop is CASSSGQGSYEQYF. The CDR3 DNA reads TGTGCCAGCAGCTCGGGACAGGGATCCTACGAGCAGTACTTC.

This rearrangement joins TRBV7-2 to TRBJ2-1; 14 bases are shared with TRBD2. CDR1 and CDR2 from the germline V gene are SGHTA and FQGNSA. This CDR3 has 17 amino acids. The J segment lost 12 bases and the V segment lost 2 bases, leaving 12 bases of the junction unmatched. The CDR3 sequence: CASSLNQGTSGSHLQFF. The CDR3 DNA reads as TGTGCCAGCAGCTTAAATCAGGGGACTAGCGGGAGTCACTTGCAGTTCTTC.

Points on this clone: In the same sample, other DNA sequences code for this CDR3. The CDR3 here is CASSIQGQGTYEQYF. The CDR3 region has the DNA TGTGCCAGTAGTATTCAGGGACAGGGGACCTACGAGCAGTACTTC. V is TRBV19 and J is TRBJ2-7; 10 bases are a match to TRBD1. The CDR3 covers 15 residues. The V gene end was trimmed by 3 bases and the J gene end by 2 bases; junction bases not matched to a gene: 4. Germline CDR1 reads LNHDA; CDR2 reads SQIVND (reference sequence).

V usage is TRBV30 and J usage is TRBJ1-2; perhaps TRBD1 as D (6 bases). The CDR3 length is 13 residues. Germline CDR1 and CDR2: GTSNPN and SVGIG (reference sequence). V was trimmed by 1 base and J by 4 bases, leaving 10 bases between them. The CDR3 protein is CAWSGQGSYGYTF. CDR3 bases: TGTGCCTGGAGTGGGCAGGGGAGCTATGGCTACACCTTC.

V is TRBV9 and J is TRBJ2-3; tentative D call: TRBD1 (5 bases). The CDR3 runs 17 residues. V lost 0 bases, J lost 0 bases, and 14 bases lay in between. Germline CDR1 is SGDLS and CDR2 is YYNGEE. The CDR3 sequence: CASSVAPWGGSTDTQYF. As DNA, the CDR3 is TGTGCCAGCAGCGTAGCTCCATGGGGCGGAAGCACAGATACGCAGTATTTT.

This sequence joins TRBV6-5 and TRBJ2-1; TRBD1 aligns across 11 bases. J lost 4 bases, V lost 5 bases, and 4 bases had no gene match. Germline V gene data show CDR1 as MNHEY and CDR2 as SVGAGI. The CDR3 is 15 residues long. Written as DNA, the CDR3 is TGTGCCAGCAGTCCCTGGGACAGGGGGTACAATGAGCAGTTCTTC. Its protein is CASSPWDRGYNEQFF.

The chain links TRBV27 to TRBJ1-6; 8 nucleotides agree with TRBD1. CDR3 length: 14 amino acids. The junction had 6 bases not matched to a gene; V was cut back by 4 bases and J by 10 bases. Germline CDR1 is MNHEY and CDR2 is SMNVEV (reference sequence). CDR3 loop: CASSSQGERSPLHF. The CDR3 DNA reads TGTGCCAGCAGTTCACAGGGGGAAAGGTCACCCCTCCACTTT.

A few counts support this clone. The chain recombines TRBV5-1 with TRBJ2-7, with 8 positions matching TRBD1. Germline V lookup: CDR1 SGHRS, CDR2 YFSETQ. The CDR3 loop spans 14 amino acids. V shed 6 bases and J 1 base; nucleotides not matched to a gene: 6. The CDR3 DNA reads TGCGCCAGCACCGGGACAGGTCGATCCTACGAGCAGTACTTC. It codes for CASTGTGRSYEQYF. Together with reference TRBV5-1 and TRBJ2-7, the CDR3 gives the full variable domain: KAGVTQTPRYLIKTRGQQVTLSCSPISGHRSVSWYQQTPGQGLQFLFEYFSETQRNKGNFPGRFSGRQFSNSRSEMNVSTLELGDSALYLCASTGTGRSYEQYFGPGTRLTVT.

This chain connects TRBV5-1 to TRBJ2-7; 14 positions match TRBD2. The V gene's germline CDR1 is SGHRS and CDR2 YFSETQ. After removal of 4 bases from V and 2 bases from J, the junction contained 11 bases not matched to a gene. The CDR3 sequence is 18 residues long. The CDR3 bases are TGCGCCAGCAGCGCGGGACTAGCGGGGGCCCTGGGGGCCTACGAGCAGTACTTC. This gives the protein CASSAGLAGALGAYEQYF. The full variable domain, completed using reference TRBV5-1 and TRBJ2-7, is KAGVTQTPRYLIKTRGQQVTLSCSPISGHRSVSWYQQTPGQGLQFLFEYFSETQRNKGNFPGRFSGRQFSNSRSEMNVSTLELGDSALYLCASSAGLAGALGAYEQYFGPGTRLTVT.

This sequence joins TRBV5-4 and TRBJ2-7; 9 bases line up with TRBD2. Trimming took 1 base from V and 0 from J; bases not matched to a gene: 2. CDR1 and CDR2 (germline): SGHNT, YYREEE (reference sequence). There are 15 residues in the CDR3. CDR3 sequence reads: CASSLPGLASYEQYF. The CDR3 DNA sequence: TGTGCCAGCAGCTTGCCGGGACTAGCCTCCTACGAGCAGTACTTC.

V and J are TRBV5-6 and TRBJ2-4; 7 bases map to TRBD1. Germline V gene lookup returns CDR1 SGHDT and CDR2 YYEEEE. There are 14 residues in the CDR3. Unmatched junction bases numbered 9, after V lost 4 bases and J lost 8 bases. The CDR3 reads CASSPMTGTDIQYF. In nucleotides, the CDR3 is TGTGCCAGCAGCCCGATGACAGGGACGGACATTCAGTACTTC.

V gene TRBV5-1 combines with J gene TRBJ2-6, with a weak D call TRBD1 (5 bases). Germline V gene lookup returns CDR1 SGHRS and CDR2 YFSETQ. Trimming pared 4 bases from V and 2 bases from J, leaving 10 bases between. The CDR3 is 15 residues long. Written as DNA, the CDR3 is TGCGCCAGCAGCGCAGGGCACGCTGGGGCCAACGTCCTGACTTTC. This sequence encodes CASSAGHAGANVLTF.

This clone was seen just once. The chain recombines TRBV5-1 with TRBJ2-2; perhaps TRBD1 as D (5 bases). V lost 0 bases, J lost 4 bases, and 13 bases lay in between. Germline values: CDR1 SGHRS, CDR2 YFSETQ. CDR3 length: 16 residues. CDR3 nucleotide sequence: TGCGCCAGCAGCTTGGCCCTAGGGGTTGGCACCGGGGAGCTGTTTTTT. It yields the protein CASSLALGVGTGELFF. Filled out from reference TRBV5-1 and TRBJ2-2, the complete variable domain reads KAGVTQTPRYLIKTRGQQVTLSCSPISGHRSVSWYQQTPGQGLQFLFEYFSETQRNKGNFPGRFSGRQFSNSRSEMNVSTLELGDSALYLCASSLALGVGTGELFFGEGSRLTVL.

This chain connects TRBV30 to TRBJ1-5, with TRBD1 matching 11 bases. Germline V gene data show CDR1 as GTSNPN and CDR2 as SVGIG (reference sequence). The trim removed 0 bases at V and 6 bases at J, leaving 10 bases unmatched. The CDR3 runs to 17 residues. The CDR3 sequence is CAWSVAGQGAWGQPQHF. The CDR3 nucleotides are TGTGCCTGGAGTGTAGCCGGACAGGGGGCATGGGGTCAGCCCCAGCATTTT.

This clone showed up just a few times. The chain couples TRBV5-1 to TRBJ1-1; tentatively, D is TRBD1 (6 bases). V lost 7 bases and J 7 bases, leaving 17 bases between the germline ends. The germline gives CDR1 SGHRS, CDR2 YFSETQ. The CDR3 extends over 13 amino acids. The CDR3 sequence: CASGLQGRDEAFF. CDR3 in DNA: TGCGCCAGCGGGTTGCAGGGGAGGGATGAAGCTTTCTTT. The variable domain in full, with the rest retrieved from reference TRBV5-1 and TRBJ1-1, is KAGVTQTPRYLIKTRGQQVTLSCSPISGHRSVSWYQQTPGQGLQFLFEYFSETQRNKGNFPGRFSGRQFSNSRSEMNVSTLELGDSALYLCASGLQGRDEAFFGQGTRLTVV.

The V and J genes are TRBV15 and TRBJ2-7; TRBD1 agrees at 8 bases. Trimming at V came to 1 base and at J to 5 bases, leaving 7 bases not matched to a gene. The germline V gene has CDR1 LNHNV and CDR2 YYDKDF (reference sequence). The CDR3 contains 15 residues. The CDR3 DNA is TGTGCCACCAGCAGAGCTACGGACAGGGACAACGAGCAGTACTTC. This gives the protein CATSRATDRDNEQYF.